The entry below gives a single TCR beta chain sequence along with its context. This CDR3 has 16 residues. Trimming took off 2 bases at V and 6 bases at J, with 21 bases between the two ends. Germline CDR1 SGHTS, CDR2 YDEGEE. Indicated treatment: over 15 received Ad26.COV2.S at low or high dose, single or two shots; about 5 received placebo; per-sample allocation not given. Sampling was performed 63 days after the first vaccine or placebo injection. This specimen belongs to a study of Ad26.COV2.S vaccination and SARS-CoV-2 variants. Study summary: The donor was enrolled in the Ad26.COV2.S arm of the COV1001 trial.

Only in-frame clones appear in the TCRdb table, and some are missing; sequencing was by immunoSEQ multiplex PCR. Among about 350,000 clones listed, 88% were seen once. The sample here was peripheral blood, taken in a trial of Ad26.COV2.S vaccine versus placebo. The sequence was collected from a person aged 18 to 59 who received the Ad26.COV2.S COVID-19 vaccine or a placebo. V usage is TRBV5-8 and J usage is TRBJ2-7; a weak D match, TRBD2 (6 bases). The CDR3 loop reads CASSFYIIGGGGEQYF. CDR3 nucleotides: TGTGCCAGCAGCTTTTATATTATCGGGGGAGGAGGCGAGCAGTACTTC. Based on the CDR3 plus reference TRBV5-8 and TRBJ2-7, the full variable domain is EAGVTQSPTHLIKTRGQQATLRCSPISGHTSVYWYQQALGLGLQFLLWYDEGEERNRGNFPPRFSGRQFPNYSSELNVNALELEDSALYLCASSFYIIGGGGEQYFGPGTRLTVT.